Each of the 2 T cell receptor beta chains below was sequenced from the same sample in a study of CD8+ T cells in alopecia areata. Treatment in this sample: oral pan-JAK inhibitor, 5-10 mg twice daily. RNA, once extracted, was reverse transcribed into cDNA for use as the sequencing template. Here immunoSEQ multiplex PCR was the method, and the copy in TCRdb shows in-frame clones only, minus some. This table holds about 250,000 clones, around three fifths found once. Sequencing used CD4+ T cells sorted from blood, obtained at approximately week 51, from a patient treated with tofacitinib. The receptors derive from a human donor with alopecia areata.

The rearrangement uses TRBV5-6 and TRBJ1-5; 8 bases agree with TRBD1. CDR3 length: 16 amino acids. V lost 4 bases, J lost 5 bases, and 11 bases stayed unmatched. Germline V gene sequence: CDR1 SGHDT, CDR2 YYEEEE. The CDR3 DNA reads TGTGCCAGCAGCCGTATAGACAGGGGATGGGATCAGCCCCAGCATTTT. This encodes CASSRIDRGWDQPQHF.

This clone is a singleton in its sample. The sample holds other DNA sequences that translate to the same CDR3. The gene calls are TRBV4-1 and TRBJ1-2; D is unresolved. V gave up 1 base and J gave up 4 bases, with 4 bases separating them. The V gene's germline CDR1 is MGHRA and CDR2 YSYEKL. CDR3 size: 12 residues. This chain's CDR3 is CASSQVGYGYTF. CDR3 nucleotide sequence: TGCGCCAGCAGCCAAGTCGGCTATGGCTACACCTTC.